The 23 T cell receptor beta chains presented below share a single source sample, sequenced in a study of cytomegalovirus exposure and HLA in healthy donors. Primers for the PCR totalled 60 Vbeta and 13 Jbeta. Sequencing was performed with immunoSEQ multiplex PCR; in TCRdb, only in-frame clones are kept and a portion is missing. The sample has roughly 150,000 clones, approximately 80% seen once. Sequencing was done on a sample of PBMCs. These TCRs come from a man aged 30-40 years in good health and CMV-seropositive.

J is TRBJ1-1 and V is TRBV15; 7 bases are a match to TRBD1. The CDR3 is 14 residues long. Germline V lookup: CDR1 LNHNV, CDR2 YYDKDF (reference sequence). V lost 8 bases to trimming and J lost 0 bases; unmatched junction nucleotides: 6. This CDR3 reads CATRQGVMNTEAFF. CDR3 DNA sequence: TGTGCCACCCGACAGGGAGTCATGAACACTGAAGCTTTCTTT.

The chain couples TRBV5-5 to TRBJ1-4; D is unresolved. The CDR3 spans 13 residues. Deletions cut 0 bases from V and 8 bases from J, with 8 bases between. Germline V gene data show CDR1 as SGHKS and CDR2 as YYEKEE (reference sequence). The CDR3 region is CASSLASPEKLFF. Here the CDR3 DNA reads TGTGCCAGCAGCTTGGCGAGCCCCGAAAAACTGTTTTTT.

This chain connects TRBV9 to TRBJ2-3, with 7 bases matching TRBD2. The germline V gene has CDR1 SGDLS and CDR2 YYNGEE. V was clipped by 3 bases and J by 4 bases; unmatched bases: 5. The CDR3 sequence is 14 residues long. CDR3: CASSARTSADTQYF. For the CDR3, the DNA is TGTGCCAGCAGCGCCCGAACTAGCGCAGATACGCAGTATTTT.

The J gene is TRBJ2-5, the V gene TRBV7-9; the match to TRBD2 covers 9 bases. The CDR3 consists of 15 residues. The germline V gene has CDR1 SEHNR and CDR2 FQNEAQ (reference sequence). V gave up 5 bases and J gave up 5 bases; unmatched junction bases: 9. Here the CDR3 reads CASSPREGPWETQYF. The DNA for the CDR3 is TGTGCCAGCAGCCCGCGGGAGGGGCCGTGGGAGACCCAGTACTTC. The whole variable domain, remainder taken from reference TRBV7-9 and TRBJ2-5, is DTGVSQNPRHKITKRGQNVTFRCDPISEHNRLYWYRQTLGQGPEFLTYFQNEAQLEKSRLLSDRFSAERPKGSFSTLEIQRTEQGDSAMYLCASSPREGPWETQYFGPGTRLLVL.

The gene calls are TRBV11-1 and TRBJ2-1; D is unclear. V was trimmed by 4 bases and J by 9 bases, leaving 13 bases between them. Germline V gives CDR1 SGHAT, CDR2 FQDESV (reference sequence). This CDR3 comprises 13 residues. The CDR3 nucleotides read TGTGCCAGCAGCTCGCGGTTTCAGCCTGAGCAGTTCTTC. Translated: CASSSRFQPEQFF.

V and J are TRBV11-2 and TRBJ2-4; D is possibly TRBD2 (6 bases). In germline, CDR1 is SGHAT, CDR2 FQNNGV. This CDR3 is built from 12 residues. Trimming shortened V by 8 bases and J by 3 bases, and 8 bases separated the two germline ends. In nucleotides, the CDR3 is TGTGCCAGCTCCGGGGGCAAAAACATTCAGTACTTC. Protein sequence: CASSGGKNIQYF.

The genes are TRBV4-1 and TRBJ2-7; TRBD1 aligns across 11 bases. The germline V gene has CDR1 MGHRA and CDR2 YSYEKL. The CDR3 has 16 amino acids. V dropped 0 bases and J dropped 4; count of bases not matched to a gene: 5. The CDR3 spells CASSQESGTGGYEQYF. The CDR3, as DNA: TGCGCCAGCAGCCAAGAGAGCGGGACAGGGGGTTACGAGCAGTACTTC.

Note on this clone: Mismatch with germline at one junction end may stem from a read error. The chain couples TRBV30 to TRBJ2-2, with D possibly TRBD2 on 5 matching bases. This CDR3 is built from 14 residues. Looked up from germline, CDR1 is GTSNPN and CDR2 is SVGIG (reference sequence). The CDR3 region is CAYKPSANTGELFF. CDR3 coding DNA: TGTGCCTATAAGCCTTCAGCCAACACCGGGGAGTTGTTTTTT.

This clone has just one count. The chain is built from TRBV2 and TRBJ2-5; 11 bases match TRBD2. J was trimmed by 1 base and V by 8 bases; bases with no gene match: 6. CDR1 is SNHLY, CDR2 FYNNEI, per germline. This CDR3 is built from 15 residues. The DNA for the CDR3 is TGTGCCAGCGAACTAGCGGGGGCCCCCCAAGAGACCCAGTACTTC. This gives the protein CASELAGAPQETQYF.

The CDR3, as DNA: TGTGCCAGCAGCCATTCGGTTAACTCCTACAATGAGCAGTTCTTC. Residues: CASSHSVNSYNEQFF. The chain uses TRBV5-6 and TRBJ2-1, with no clear D. The V gene's germline CDR1 is SGHDT and CDR2 YYEEEE. V was clipped by 4 bases and J by 0 bases, with 11 bases between them. This CDR3 is 15 amino acids long.

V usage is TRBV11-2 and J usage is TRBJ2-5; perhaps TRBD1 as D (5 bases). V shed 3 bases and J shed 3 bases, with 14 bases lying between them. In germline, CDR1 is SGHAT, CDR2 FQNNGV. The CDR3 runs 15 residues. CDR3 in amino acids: CASSFPLDRKETQYF. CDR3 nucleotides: TGTGCCAGCAGCTTCCCTTTAGACAGAAAAGAGACCCAGTACTTC.

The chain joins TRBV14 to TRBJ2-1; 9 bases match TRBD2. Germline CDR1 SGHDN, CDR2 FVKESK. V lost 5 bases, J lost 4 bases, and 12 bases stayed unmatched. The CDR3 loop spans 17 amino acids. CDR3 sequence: CASSSWGAGGTYNEQFF. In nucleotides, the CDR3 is TGTGCCAGCAGCTCCTGGGGAGCGGGAGGAACTTACAATGAGCAGTTCTTC.

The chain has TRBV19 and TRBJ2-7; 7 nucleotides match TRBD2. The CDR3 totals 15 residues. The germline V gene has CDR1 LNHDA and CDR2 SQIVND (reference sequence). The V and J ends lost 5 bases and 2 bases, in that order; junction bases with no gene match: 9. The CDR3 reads CASSRGTGGTYEQYF. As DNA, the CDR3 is TGTGCCAGTAGTCGGGGGACGGGGGGAACCTACGAGCAGTACTTC.

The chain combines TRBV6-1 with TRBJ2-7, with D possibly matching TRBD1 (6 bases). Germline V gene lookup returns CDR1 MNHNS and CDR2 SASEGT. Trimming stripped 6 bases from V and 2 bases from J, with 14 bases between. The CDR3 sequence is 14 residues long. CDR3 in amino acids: CASSSPRGPYEQYF. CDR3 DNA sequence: TGTGCCAGCAGCTCACCCAGGGGTCCCTACGAGCAGTACTTC.

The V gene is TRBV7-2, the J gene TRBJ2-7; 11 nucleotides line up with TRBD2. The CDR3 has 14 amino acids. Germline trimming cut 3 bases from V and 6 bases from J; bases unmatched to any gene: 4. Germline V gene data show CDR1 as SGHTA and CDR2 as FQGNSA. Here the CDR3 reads CASSFSGGGGEQYF. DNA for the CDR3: TGTGCCAGCAGCTTTAGCGGGGGGGGTGGCGAGCAGTACTTC. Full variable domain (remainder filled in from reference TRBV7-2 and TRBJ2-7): GAGVSQSPSNKVTEKGKDVELRCDPISGHTALYWYRQSLGQGLEFLIYFQGNSAPDKSGLPSDRFSAERTGGSVSTLTIQRTQQEDSAVYLCASSFSGGGGEQYFGPGTRLTVT.

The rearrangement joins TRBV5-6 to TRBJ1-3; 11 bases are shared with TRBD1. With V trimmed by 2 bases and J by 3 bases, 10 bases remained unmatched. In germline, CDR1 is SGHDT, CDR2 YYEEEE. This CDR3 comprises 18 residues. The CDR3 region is CASSFRTGQGAFGNTIYF. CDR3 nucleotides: TGTGCCAGCAGCTTTAGGACCGGACAGGGGGCGTTTGGAAACACCATATATTTT.

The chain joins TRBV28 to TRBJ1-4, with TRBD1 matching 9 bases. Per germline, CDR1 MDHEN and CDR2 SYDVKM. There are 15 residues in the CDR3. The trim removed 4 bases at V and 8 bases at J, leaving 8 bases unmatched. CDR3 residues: CASSSPGTGREKLFF. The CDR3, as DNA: TGTGCCAGCAGTTCGCCCGGGACAGGGAGGGAAAAACTGTTTTTT.

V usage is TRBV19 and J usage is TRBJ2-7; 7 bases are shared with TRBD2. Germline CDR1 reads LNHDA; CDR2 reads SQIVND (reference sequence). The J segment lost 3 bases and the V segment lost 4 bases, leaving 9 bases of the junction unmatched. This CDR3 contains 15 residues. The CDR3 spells CASSTGEGAFYEQYF. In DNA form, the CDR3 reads TGTGCCAGTAGTACTGGGGAGGGCGCTTTCTACGAGCAGTACTTC.

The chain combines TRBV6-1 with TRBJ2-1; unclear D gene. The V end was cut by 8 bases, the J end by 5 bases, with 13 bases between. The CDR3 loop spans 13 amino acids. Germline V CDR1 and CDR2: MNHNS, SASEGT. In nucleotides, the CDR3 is TGTGCCAGCTCCGAGGAACCCCACAATGAGCAGTTCTTC. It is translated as CASSEEPHNEQFF.

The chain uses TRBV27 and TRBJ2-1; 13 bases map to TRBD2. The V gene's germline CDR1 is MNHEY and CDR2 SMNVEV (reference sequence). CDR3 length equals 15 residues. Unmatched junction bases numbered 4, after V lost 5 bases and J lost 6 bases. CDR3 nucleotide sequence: TGTGCCAGCAGTCCCGGGACTAGCGGGACCAATGAGCAGTTCTTC. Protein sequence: CASSPGTSGTNEQFF.

Here the CDR3 reads CASTAGSTGELFF. CDR3 coding DNA: TGTGCCAGCACCGCGGGGAGCACCGGGGAGCTGTTTTTT. J is TRBJ2-2 and V is TRBV2; a weak D match, TRBD2 (6 bases). The germline V and J ends were trimmed by 7 bases and 4 bases, with 10 bases remaining between them. The V gene's germline CDR1 is SNHLY and CDR2 FYNNEI. The CDR3 extends over 13 amino acids.

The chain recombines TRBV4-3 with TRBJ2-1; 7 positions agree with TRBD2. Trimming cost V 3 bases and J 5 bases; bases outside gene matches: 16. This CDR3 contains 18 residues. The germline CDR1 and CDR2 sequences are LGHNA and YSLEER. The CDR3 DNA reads TGCGCCAGCAGCCAGGCTTTACCACTAGCGACCGAGAACAATGAGCAGTTCTTC. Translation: CASSQALPLATENNEQFF.

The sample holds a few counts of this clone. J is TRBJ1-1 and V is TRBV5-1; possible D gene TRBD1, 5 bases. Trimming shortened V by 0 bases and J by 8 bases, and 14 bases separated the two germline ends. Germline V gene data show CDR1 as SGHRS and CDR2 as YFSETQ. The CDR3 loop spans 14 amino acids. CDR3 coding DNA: TGCGCCAGCAGCTTGGCCCCGACAGAGAACGAAGCTTTCTTT. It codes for CASSLAPTENEAFF.